These T cell receptor beta chains were read from a single sample in a study of T cells in localized non-small cell lung cancer. Assay used: immunoSEQ multiplex PCR; TCRdb lists only in-frame clones, some missing. The sample yields fewer than 25,000 clones, about nine tenths seen once. Sequencing used peripheral blood, obtained before any cancer treatment. The receptors shown here come from a woman aged 35-75 years with stage I lung adenocarcinoma. The CDR3 runs from the conserved cysteine through the conserved F or W. The order of the fields is D gene, V gene, J gene, clone size, CDR3 protein, CDR3 DNA. A D gene is named only where the DNA matches it firmly. Part of the rows lack a size; the others show once, few, many or a class for expanded clones.

d_call: TRBD2
v_call: TRBV19
j_call: TRBJ2-3
clone_size: -
cdr3_aa: CASSIPGGITDTQYF
cdr3_nt: TGTGCCAGTAGTATTCCGGGGGGGATCACAGATACGCAGTATTTT

d_call: -
v_call: TRBV18
j_call: TRBJ1-5
clone_size: -
cdr3_aa: CASSPGTGGNQPQHF
cdr3_nt: TGTGCCAGCTCACCAGGGACCGGGGGCAATCAGCCCCAGCATTTT

d_call: -
v_call: TRBV28
j_call: TRBJ2-2
clone_size: -
cdr3_aa: CASSFRGKNTGELFF
cdr3_nt: TGTGCCAGCAGCTTCAGGGGAAAAAACACCGGGGAGCTGTTTTTT

d_call: TRBD1
v_call: TRBV7-6
j_call: TRBJ2-3
clone_size: -
cdr3_aa: CASSLPRTGSDTQYF
cdr3_nt: TGTGCCAGCAGCTTACCCAGGACAGGGTCCGATACGCAGTATTTT

d_call: -
v_call: TRBV7-3
j_call: TRBJ2-1
clone_size: -
cdr3_aa: CASSLDPSSYNEQFF
cdr3_nt: TGTGCCAGCAGCCTGGACCCCAGCTCCTACAATGAGCAGTTCTTC

d_call: TRBD1
v_call: TRBV7-7
j_call: TRBJ1-4
clone_size: -
cdr3_aa: CASSLRTGDPKLFF
cdr3_nt: TGTGCCAGCAGCCTCCGGACAGGGGATCCAAAACTGTTTTTT

d_call: TRBD1
v_call: TRBV6-6
j_call: TRBJ2-7
clone_size: -
cdr3_aa: CASRQQGSGPYEQYF
cdr3_nt: TGTGCCAGCAGGCAACAGGGGTCGGGGCCCTACGAGCAGTACTTC

d_call: TRBD2
v_call: TRBV19
j_call: TRBJ2-1
clone_size: -
cdr3_aa: CASSPSGGVSNEQFF
cdr3_nt: TGTGCCAGTAGTCCTAGCGGGGGGGTCTCGAATGAGCAGTTCTTC

d_call: -
v_call: TRBV19
j_call: TRBJ1-4
clone_size: -
cdr3_aa: CASRGRTKEKLFF
cdr3_nt: TGTGCCAGCAGGGGACGGACGAAGGAAAAACTGTTTTTT

d_call: -
v_call: TRBV27
j_call: TRBJ1-1
clone_size: -
cdr3_aa: CASSSTIGEAFF
cdr3_nt: TGTGCCAGCAGTTCGACGATTGGGGAAGCTTTCTTT

d_call: -
v_call: TRBV11-1
j_call: TRBJ1-1
clone_size: few
cdr3_aa: CASSLAQGNTEAFF
cdr3_nt: TGTGCCAGCAGCTTAGCACAGGGGAACACTGAAGCTTTCTTT

d_call: -
v_call: TRBV5-6
j_call: TRBJ2-1
clone_size: -
cdr3_aa: CASSADAREFF
cdr3_nt: TGTGCCAGCAGCGCGGACGCCCGGGAGTTCTTC

d_call: -
v_call: TRBV6-5
j_call: TRBJ2-3
clone_size: once
cdr3_aa: CASSYVANTDTQYF
cdr3_nt: TGTGCCAGCAGTTACGTAGCGAACACAGATACGCAGTATTTT

d_call: -
v_call: TRBV10-3
j_call: TRBJ2-7
clone_size: -
cdr3_aa: CAISDRLGSRRERAYEQYF
cdr3_nt: TGTGCCATCAGTGACCGGTTGGGGAGTCGAAGGGAGAGGGCCTACGAGCAGTACTTC

d_call: TRBD2
v_call: TRBV4-2
j_call: TRBJ2-3
clone_size: -
cdr3_aa: CASSQVQLRGKFTDTQYF
cdr3_nt: TGTGCCAGCAGCCAAGTCCAGTTGCGGGGGAAATTCACAGATACGCAGTATTTT

d_call: -
v_call: TRBV7-9
j_call: TRBJ2-5
clone_size: -
cdr3_aa: CASRPGVQETQYF
cdr3_nt: TGTGCCAGCAGACCGGGGGTGCAAGAGACCCAGTACTTC

d_call: -
v_call: TRBV9
j_call: TRBJ1-4
clone_size: -
cdr3_aa: CASSVLPVATNEKLFF
cdr3_nt: TGTGCCAGCAGCGTTCTCCCGGTTGCAACTAATGAAAAACTGTTTTTT

d_call: TRBD2
v_call: TRBV18
j_call: TRBJ2-1
clone_size: once
cdr3_aa: CASSPRASGVITYNEQFF
cdr3_nt: TGTGCCAGCTCACCACGAGCCAGCGGGGTTATTACCTACAATGAGCAGTTCTTC

d_call: TRBD1
v_call: TRBV19
j_call: TRBJ1-2
clone_size: -
cdr3_aa: CASSSSSRRGNGYTF
cdr3_nt: TGTGCCAGTAGTAGCTCTTCGCGCAGGGGGAATGGCTACACCTTC

d_call: TRBD1
v_call: TRBV6-5
j_call: TRBJ1-2
clone_size: -
cdr3_aa: CASSYTGGVDGYTF
cdr3_nt: TGTGCCAGCAGTTATACAGGGGGGGTAGATGGCTACACCTTC

d_call: TRBD2
v_call: TRBV13
j_call: TRBJ2-1
clone_size: -
cdr3_aa: CASSLLLAGDNEQFF
cdr3_nt: TGTGCCAGCAGCTTATTGCTAGCGGGGGACAATGAGCAGTTCTTC

d_call: -
v_call: TRBV20-1
j_call: TRBJ2-1
clone_size: -
cdr3_aa: CSASDFNEQFF
cdr3_nt: TGCAGTGCTAGTGATTTCAATGAGCAGTTCTTC

d_call: TRBD1
v_call: TRBV28
j_call: TRBJ1-5
clone_size: -
cdr3_aa: CASRPRDRGRRTPRPQHF
cdr3_nt: TGTGCCAGCAGGCCTCGGGACAGGGGGAGACGGACTCCACGGCCCCAGCATTTT

d_call: -
v_call: TRBV7-2
j_call: TRBJ2-5
clone_size: -
cdr3_aa: CASSPSLGIKTQYF
cdr3_nt: TGTGCCAGCAGCCCTAGTCTGGGGATCAAGACCCAGTACTTC